These 17 T cell receptor beta chains were all obtained from the same sample, sequenced in a study of T-cell reconstitution after alpha-beta-depleted transplantation in children. Preparation of the TCRbeta library used unique molecular identifiers. Each CDR3 protein is one row after TCRdb ran MiXCR on the PCR reads. The top ten clones hold about 8% of a sample with a few hundred thousand distinct CDR3 sequences, 9.5% to 13% of them seen once. This sample comprised PBMCs, obtained before TCRalphabeta/CD19-depleted stem cell transplant. These receptors were collected from a boy under two years old with acute myeloid leukemia, due to receive a stem cell transplant.

This clonotype was detected only a few times. The genes are TRBV7-2 and TRBJ2-7, with D perhaps matching TRBD2 (6 bases). Trimming shortened V by 1 base and J by 2 bases, and 18 bases separated the two germline ends. The CDR3 has 17 residues. Germline V gives CDR1 SGHTA, CDR2 FQGNSA. CDR3 sequence reads: CASSLVVGGTNPYEQYF. CDR3 DNA sequence: TGTGCCAGCAGCTTAGTGGTGGGAGGCACCAACCCCTACGAGCAGTACTTC.

This clonotype was counted ten times or more. The rearrangement uses TRBV6-1 and TRBJ2-1; D may be TRBD2 (6 bases). Germline CDR1 MNHNS, CDR2 SASEGT. CDR3 size: 14 residues. The V and J ends lost 6 bases and 7 bases respectively, with 16 bases between them. DNA for the CDR3: TGTGCCAGCAGAGGGGCGGGACCAACAAATGAGCAGTTCTTC. Protein sequence: CASRGAGPTNEQFF.

In this sample, this clonotype turned up a few times. The chain combines TRBV30 with TRBJ2-4, with 9 bases that match TRBD1. Looked up from germline, CDR1 is GTSNPN and CDR2 is SVGIG (reference sequence). The CDR3 length is 13 residues. V lost 0 bases, J lost 7 bases, and 1 base stayed unmatched. The CDR3 sequence is CAWSVGTGNIQYF. CDR3 nucleotides: TGTGCCTGGAGTGTTGGGACAGGGAACATTCAGTACTTC.

The CDR3 nucleotides read TGTGCCAGCAGCTTAGCTCGACAGGCCTATTCACCCCTCCACTTT. As protein: CASSLARQAYSPLHF. V is TRBV7-2 and J is TRBJ1-6; possible D gene TRBD1, 6 bases. V lost 0 bases, J lost 8 bases, and 11 bases lay in between. This CDR3 has 15 residues. Germline V CDR1 and CDR2: SGHTA, FQGNSA.

This clonotype was seen repeatedly, ten times or more. This chain connects TRBV7-9 to TRBJ2-6, with D possibly matching TRBD1 (6 bases). CDR3 length: 16 amino acids. The V gene's germline CDR1 is SEHNR and CDR2 FQNEAQ (reference sequence). Deletions cut 5 bases from V and 5 bases from J, with 16 bases between. CDR3 bases: TGTGCCAGCAGCCCTCAGACAGGACTCTGGGCCAACGTCCTGACTTTC. Protein: CASSPQTGLWANVLTF.

This clonotype was found many times. The chain links TRBV25-1 to TRBJ2-3, with D uncertain. Per germline, CDR1 MGHDK and CDR2 SYGVNS. This CDR3 region has 13 residues. V was shortened by 4 bases and J by 4 bases, with 9 bases between the two germline ends. Here the CDR3 DNA reads TGTGCCAGCAGTGGGACCTCTCCAGATACGCAGTATTTT. The encoded protein is CASSGTSPDTQYF. Full variable domain (outside the CDR3, taken from reference TRBV25-1 and TRBJ2-3): EADIYQTPRYLVIGTGKKITLECSQTMGHDKMYWYQQDPGMELHLIHYSYGVNSTEKGDLSSESTVSRIRTEHFPLTLESARPSHTSQYLCASSGTSPDTQYFGPGTRLTVL.

This clonotype was picked up many times. This chain links TRBV9 with TRBJ2-1; 8 nucleotides align to TRBD2. Germline CDR1 is SGDLS and CDR2 is YYNGEE. The trim removed 0 bases at V and 6 bases at J, leaving 5 bases unmatched. The CDR3 loop spans 15 amino acids. Here the CDR3 reads CASSVGGGLGNEQFF. CDR3 in DNA: TGTGCCAGCAGCGTAGGGGGGGGACTAGGCAATGAGCAGTTCTTC.

On this clonotype itself: A much larger clone differs by one base, so this may be a read error. This rearrangement joins TRBV4-1 to TRBJ1-1, with a tentative D call TRBD1 (5 bases). CDR3 length: 15 residues. Germline CDR1 MGHRA, CDR2 YSYEKL. V lost 7 bases and J lost 0, with 15 bases in between. CDR3 sequence (DNA): TGCGCCAGCATCGGACGACAGAAAGTGAACACTGAAGCTTTCTTT. The encoded protein is CASIGRQKVNTEAFF.

This clonotype was seen a few times. This rearrangement joins TRBV28 to TRBJ2-1; D may match TRBD1 or TRBD2 (5 bases each). There are 15 residues in the CDR3. V lost 2 bases and J lost 6, with 14 bases in between. Germline V gene lookup returns CDR1 MDHEN and CDR2 SYDVKM. The CDR3 nucleotides read TGTGCCAGCAGTTTAGTGGGGGTACGGCCCAATGAGCAGTTCTTC. Its protein product is CASSLVGVRPNEQFF.

The sample holds many counts of this clonotype. The CDR3 is CASSYGPDRGDRNTEAFF. CDR3 coding DNA: TGTGCCAGCAGTTACGGACCCGACAGGGGAGACCGGAACACTGAAGCTTTCTTT. This chain links TRBV6-5 with TRBJ1-1, with 8 bases matching TRBD1. Germline-derived CDR1 and CDR2 are MNHEY and SVGAGI. The CDR3 sequence is 18 residues long. V lost 2 bases, J lost 1 base, and 12 bases stayed unmatched.

This clonotype was counted many times. The gene calls are TRBV5-1 and TRBJ2-1, with 13 nucleotides matching TRBD2. V gave up 3 bases and J gave up 0 bases; unmatched junction bases: 9. The CDR3 sequence is 19 residues long. Looked up from germline, CDR1 is SGHRS and CDR2 is YFSETQ. CDR3 region: CASSYRLAGGLSSYNEQFF. The CDR3 region has the DNA TGCGCCAGCAGCTACCGACTAGCGGGGGGACTAAGCTCCTACAATGAGCAGTTCTTC. Full variable domain (rest looked up from reference TRBV5-1 and TRBJ2-1): KAGVTQTPRYLIKTRGQQVTLSCSPISGHRSVSWYQQTPGQGLQFLFEYFSETQRNKGNFPGRFSGRQFSNSRSEMNVSTLELGDSALYLCASSYRLAGGLSSYNEQFFGPGTRLTVL.

This clonotype was observed at least ten times. This rearrangement joins TRBV4-2 to TRBJ1-4, with D possibly TRBD1 on 6 matching bases. Germline-derived CDR1 and CDR2 are LGHNA and YNFKEQ. The CDR3 has 15 amino acids. Trimming shortened V by 1 base and J by 7 bases, and 13 bases separated the two germline ends. CDR3 DNA: TGTGCCAGCAGCCAAGGCGTCAGGGGAAGTGAAAAACTGTTTTTT. Translated, it gives CASSQGVRGSEKLFF.

There are many counts of this clonotype. The CDR3 reads CSAPLGGGLFGKNIQYF. The DNA for the CDR3 is TGCAGTGCTCCTCTCGGCGGCGGTCTCTTTGGCAAAAACATTCAGTACTTC. This chain links TRBV20-1 with TRBJ2-4; the D is unclear. Trimming took 5 bases from V and 3 from J, leaving 23 bases between them. Germline V lookup: CDR1 DFQATT, CDR2 SNEGSKA (reference sequence). CDR3 length: 17 amino acids.

This clonotype was seen repeatedly, ten times or more. The J gene is TRBJ1-1, the V gene TRBV29-1; D remains ambiguous. This CDR3 is 10 amino acids long. Germline values: CDR1 SQVTM, CDR2 ANQGSEA. V lost 4 bases and J 7 bases, leaving 7 bases between the germline ends. The CDR3 spells CSVGSDEAFF. The CDR3 region has the DNA TGCAGCGTTGGATCCGATGAAGCTTTCTTT. The full variable domain, its missing parts supplied by reference TRBV29-1 and TRBJ1-1, is SAVISQKPSRDICQRGTSLTIQCQVDSQVTMMFWYRQQPGQSLTLIATANQGSEATYESGFVIDKFPISRPNLTFSTLTVSNMSPEDSSIYLCSVGSDEAFFGQGTRLTVV.

Points on this clonotype: Given a much more abundant clone one base away, this may be a read error. The rearrangement joins TRBV29-1 to TRBJ2-3; D unclear. This CDR3 has 11 amino acids. Germline loops: CDR1 SQVTM, CDR2 ANQGSEA. CDR3 nucleotide sequence: TGCAGAGTCGCAGACACAGATACGCAGTATTTT. Protein sequence: CRVADTDTQYF.

This clonotype was observed a handful of times. This chain links TRBV15 with TRBJ2-3; 10 bases agree with TRBD2. The CDR3 is 17 residues long. J was trimmed by 8 bases and V by 0 bases; bases with no gene match: 11. Per the germline V gene, CDR1 is LNHNV and CDR2 is YYDKDF (reference sequence). DNA of the CDR3: TGTGCCACCAGCAGAGACGCCAGGACTAGCGGTCGGGGTACGCAGTATTTT. Translation gives CATSRDARTSGRGTQYF.

The chain links TRBV19 to TRBJ1-1, with TRBD1 as a possible D gene (6 bases). This CDR3 comprises 15 residues. Germline lookup yields CDR1 LNHDA and CDR2 SQIVND (reference sequence). Between the trimmed V and J ends, which lost 8 bases and 5 bases, there was a span of 21 bases. DNA for the CDR3: TGTGCCAGTTCAAATTGGGGGGCTGGAAGAACTGAAGCTTTCTTT. This codes for CASSNWGAGRTEAFF.